The text below deals with one TCR beta chain. Per the original methods: Reference gene primer amplification gave estimated nucleated cell counts. This table comes from immunoSEQ multiplex PCR, and its TCRdb copy is limited to in-frame clones, with some not included. That table supplies the V and J calls and clone size; D and trimming were determined from the DNA. Among 250,000 to 350,000 clones listed, roughly 90% were seen once. This specimen comes from a study of blood T cell repertoires in COVID-19. Study context: There were acute and convalescent COVID-19 samples, and they came from the United States, Italy and Spain. From T cells, B-cell-depleted T cells, or PBMCs came the material, which was cDNA or gDNA.

This CDR3 contains 16 residues. The germline V and J ends were trimmed by 3 bases and 6 bases, with 19 bases remaining between them. Germline assignment: CDR1 SGHTS and CDR2 YDEGEE. The J gene is TRBJ2-1, the V gene TRBV5-8; weak D call: TRBD1 (6 bases). The sequence was obtained from a man younger than 35 with active or convalescent COVID-19. Sequenced sample: peripheral blood. CDR3: CASSWYSGTITNEQFF. The CDR3 region has the DNA TGTGCCAGCAGCTGGTACTCCGGGACAATCACCAATGAGCAGTTCTTC.